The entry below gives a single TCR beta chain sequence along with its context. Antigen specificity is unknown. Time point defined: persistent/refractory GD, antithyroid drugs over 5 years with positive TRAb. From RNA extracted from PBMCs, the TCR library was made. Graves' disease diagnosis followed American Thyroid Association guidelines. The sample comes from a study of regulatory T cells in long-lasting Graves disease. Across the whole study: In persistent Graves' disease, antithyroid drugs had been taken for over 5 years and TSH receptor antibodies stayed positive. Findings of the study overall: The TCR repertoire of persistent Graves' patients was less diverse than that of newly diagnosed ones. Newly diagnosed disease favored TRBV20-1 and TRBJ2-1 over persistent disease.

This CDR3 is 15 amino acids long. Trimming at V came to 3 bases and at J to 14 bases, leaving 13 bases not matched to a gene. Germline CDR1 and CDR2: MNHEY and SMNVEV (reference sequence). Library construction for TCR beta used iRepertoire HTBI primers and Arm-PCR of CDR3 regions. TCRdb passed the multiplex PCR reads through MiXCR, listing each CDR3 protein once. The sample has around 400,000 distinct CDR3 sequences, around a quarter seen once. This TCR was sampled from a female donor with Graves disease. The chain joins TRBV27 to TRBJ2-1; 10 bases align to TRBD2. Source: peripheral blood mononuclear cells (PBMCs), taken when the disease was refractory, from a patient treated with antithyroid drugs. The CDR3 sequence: CASSFHSSGRAFEFF. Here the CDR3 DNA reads TGTGCCAGCAGTTTTCATTCCAGCGGGAGGGCCTTCGAGTTCTTC.